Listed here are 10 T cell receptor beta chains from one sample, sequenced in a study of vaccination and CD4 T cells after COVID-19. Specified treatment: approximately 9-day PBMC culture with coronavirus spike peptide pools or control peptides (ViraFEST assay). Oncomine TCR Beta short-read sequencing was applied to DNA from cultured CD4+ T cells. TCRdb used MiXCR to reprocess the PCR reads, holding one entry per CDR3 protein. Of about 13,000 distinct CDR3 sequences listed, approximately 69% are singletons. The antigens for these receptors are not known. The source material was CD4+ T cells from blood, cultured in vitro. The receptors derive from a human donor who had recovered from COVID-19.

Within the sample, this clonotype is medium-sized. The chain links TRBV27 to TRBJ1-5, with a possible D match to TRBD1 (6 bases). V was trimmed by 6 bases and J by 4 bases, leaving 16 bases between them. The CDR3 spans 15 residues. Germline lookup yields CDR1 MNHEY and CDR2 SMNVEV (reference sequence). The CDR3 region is CASRWGAQPNQPQHF. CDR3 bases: TGTGCCAGCAGGTGGGGGGCCCAGCCAAATCAGCCCCAGCATTTT.

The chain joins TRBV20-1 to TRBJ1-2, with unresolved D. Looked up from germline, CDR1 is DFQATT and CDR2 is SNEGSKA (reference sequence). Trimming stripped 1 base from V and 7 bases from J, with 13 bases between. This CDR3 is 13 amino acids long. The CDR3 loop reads CSARVNRDVGYTF. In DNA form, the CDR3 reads TGCAGTGCTAGAGTTAATCGGGATGTTGGCTACACCTTC.

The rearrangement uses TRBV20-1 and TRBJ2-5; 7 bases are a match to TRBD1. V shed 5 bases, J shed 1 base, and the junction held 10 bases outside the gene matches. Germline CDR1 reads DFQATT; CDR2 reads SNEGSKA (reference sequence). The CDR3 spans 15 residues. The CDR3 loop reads CSAAKRGGFQETQYF. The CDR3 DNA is TGCAGTGCTGCTAAAAGAGGGGGCTTCCAAGAGACCCAGTACTTC.

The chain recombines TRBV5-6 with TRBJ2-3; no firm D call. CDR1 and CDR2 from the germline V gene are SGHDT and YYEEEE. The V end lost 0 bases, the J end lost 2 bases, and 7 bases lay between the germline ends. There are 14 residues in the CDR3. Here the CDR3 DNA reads TGTGCCAGCAGCTTGGAACGGCTCACAGATACGCAGTATTTT. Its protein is CASSLERLTDTQYF.

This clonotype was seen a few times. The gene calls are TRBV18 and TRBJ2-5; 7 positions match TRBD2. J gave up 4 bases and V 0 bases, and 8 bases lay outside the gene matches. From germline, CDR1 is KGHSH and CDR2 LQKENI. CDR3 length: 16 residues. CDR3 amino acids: CASSPPRQGGTETQYF. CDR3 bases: TGTGCCAGCTCACCACCAAGGCAGGGAGGGACAGAGACCCAGTACTTC.

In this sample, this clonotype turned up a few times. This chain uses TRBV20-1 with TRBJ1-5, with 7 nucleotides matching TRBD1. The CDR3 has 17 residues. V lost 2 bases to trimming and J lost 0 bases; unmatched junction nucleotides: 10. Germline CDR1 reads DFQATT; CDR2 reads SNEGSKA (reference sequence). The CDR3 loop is CSARTGTDRYSNQPQHF. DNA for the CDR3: TGCAGTGCTAGAACCGGGACAGACAGATATAGCAATCAGCCCCAGCATTTT.

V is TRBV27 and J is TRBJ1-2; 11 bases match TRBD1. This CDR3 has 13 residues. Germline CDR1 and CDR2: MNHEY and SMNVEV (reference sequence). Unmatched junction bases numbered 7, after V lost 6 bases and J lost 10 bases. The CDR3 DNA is TGTGCCAGCAGACCCGGGGACAGGGGGTTCTACACCTTC. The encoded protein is CASRPGDRGFYTF.

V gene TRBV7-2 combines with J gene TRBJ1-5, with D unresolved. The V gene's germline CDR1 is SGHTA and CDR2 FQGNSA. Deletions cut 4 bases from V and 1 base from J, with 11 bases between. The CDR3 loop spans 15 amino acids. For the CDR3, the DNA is TGTGCCAGCAGCTCGGATGTCTTGAGCAATCAGCCCCAGCATTTT. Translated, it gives CASSSDVLSNQPQHF.

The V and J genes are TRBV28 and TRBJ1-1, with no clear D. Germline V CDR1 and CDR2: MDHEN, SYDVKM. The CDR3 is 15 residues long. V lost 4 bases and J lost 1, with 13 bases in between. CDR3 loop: CASSSPPGPNTEAFF. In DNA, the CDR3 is TGTGCCAGCAGTTCCCCCCCGGGCCCGAACACTGAAGCTTTCTTT.

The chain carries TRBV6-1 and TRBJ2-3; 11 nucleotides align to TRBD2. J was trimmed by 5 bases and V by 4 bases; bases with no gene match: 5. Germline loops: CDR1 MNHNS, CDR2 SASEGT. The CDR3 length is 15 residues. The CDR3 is CASSVSGRERDTQYF. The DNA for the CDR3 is TGTGCCAGCAGTGTTAGCGGGAGGGAAAGAGATACGCAGTATTTT.